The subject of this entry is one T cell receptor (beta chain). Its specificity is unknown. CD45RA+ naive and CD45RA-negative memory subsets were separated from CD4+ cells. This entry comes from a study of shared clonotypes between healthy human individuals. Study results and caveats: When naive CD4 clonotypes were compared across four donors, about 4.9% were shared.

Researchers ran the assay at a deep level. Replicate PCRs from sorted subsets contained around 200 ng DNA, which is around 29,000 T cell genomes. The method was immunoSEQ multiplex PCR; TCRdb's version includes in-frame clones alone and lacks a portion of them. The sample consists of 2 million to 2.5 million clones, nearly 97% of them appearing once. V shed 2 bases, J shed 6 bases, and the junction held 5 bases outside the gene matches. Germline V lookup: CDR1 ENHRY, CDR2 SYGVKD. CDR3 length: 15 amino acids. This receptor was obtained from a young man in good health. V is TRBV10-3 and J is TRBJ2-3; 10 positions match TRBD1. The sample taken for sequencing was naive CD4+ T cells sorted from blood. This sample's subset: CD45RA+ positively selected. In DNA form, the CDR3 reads TGTGCCATCAGTGAGCCGGGACAGGGGTTGGATACGCAGTATTTT. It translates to CAISEPGQGLDTQYF.